A single sample is the source of the 14 T cell receptor beta chains below, sequenced in a study of immune cell composition in non-small cell lung cancer. Profiling relied on immunoSEQ multiplex PCR, and the TCRdb table lists in-frame clones only, not all of them. The sample shows more than 14,000 clones, 69% of them seen only once. Sequenced sample: lung tumor tissue. All receptors derive from a human donor with non-small cell lung cancer.

The chain joins TRBV19 to TRBJ1-5; D not resolved. The length of the CDR3 is 16 residues. Trimming pared 1 base from V and 4 bases from J, leaving 14 bases between. Germline CDR1 LNHDA, CDR2 SQIVND (reference sequence). The CDR3 bases are TGTGCCAGTAGTATAGTAAGAGGCTTACCAAATCAGCCCCAGCATTTT. As protein: CASSIVRGLPNQPQHF.

The chain has TRBV7-8 and TRBJ1-1; possibly TRBD1 for D (6 bases). CDR1 and CDR2 (germline): SGHVS, FQNEAQ. The CDR3 has 14 residues. Trimming left V 5 bases short and J 3 bases short, with 13 bases between. The CDR3 loop is CASSVKGGDTEAFF. The CDR3 DNA reads as TGTGCCAGCAGCGTCAAGGGGGGGGACACTGAAGCTTTCTTT. Full variable domain (missing parts from reference TRBV7-8 and TRBJ1-1): GAGVSQSPRYKVAKRGQDVALRCDPISGHVSLFWYQQALGQGPEFLTYFQNEAQLDKSGLPSDRFFAERPEGSVSTLKIQRTQQEDSAVYLCASSVKGGDTEAFFGQGTRLTVV.

This chain links TRBV6-5 with TRBJ2-4; D might be TRBD2 (5 bases). Trimming removed 6 bases at V and 5 bases at J, with 17 bases between. The CDR3 is made up of 15 amino acids. Looked up from germline, CDR1 is MNHEY and CDR2 is SVGAGI. CDR3 amino acids: CASRGDFSTQNIQYF. The CDR3 DNA sequence: TGTGCCAGCAGGGGAGACTTTTCCACCCAAAACATTCAGTACTTC.

J is TRBJ2-3 and V is TRBV5-6; maybe TRBD2 (7 bases). CDR1 and CDR2 from the germline V gene are SGHDT and YYEEEE. The V end lost 0 bases, the J end lost 4 bases, and 9 bases lay between the germline ends. The CDR3 consists of 14 residues. This CDR3 is CASSLGGGADTQYF. As DNA, the CDR3 is TGTGCCAGCAGCTTGGGAGGGGGGGCAGATACGCAGTATTTT.

V gene TRBV5-6 combines with J gene TRBJ2-2, with 7 bases lining up with TRBD2. V lost 3 bases, J lost 5 bases, and 10 bases stayed unmatched. The germline V gene has CDR1 SGHDT and CDR2 YYEEEE. CDR3 length: 16 amino acids. CDR3 in amino acids: CASSWVMREGTGELFF. In nucleotides, the CDR3 is TGTGCCAGCAGCTGGGTGATGAGGGAGGGAACCGGGGAGCTGTTTTTT.

Turning to this clone: Relative to the germline gene, one junction end is altered; a read error may explain this. The rearrangement joins TRBV7-7 to TRBJ2-5; D is possibly TRBD2 (6 bases). Germline loops: CDR1 SSHAT, CDR2 FNYEAQ (reference sequence). There are 15 residues in the CDR3. The CDR3 here is CASSLGLASGETQYF. DNA of the CDR3: TGTGCTAGCAGCTTAGGGCTAGCGTCTGGGGAGACCCAGTACTTC.

This CDR3 reads CASSQLGGSNYNEQFF. CDR3 coding DNA: TGCGCCAGCAGCCAATTAGGGGGCAGTAACTACAATGAGCAGTTCTTC. J is TRBJ2-1 and V is TRBV4-1; TRBD1 aligns across 7 bases. The V segment lost 2 bases and the J segment 3 bases; nucleotides outside the gene matches: 7. CDR1 is MGHRA, CDR2 YSYEKL, per germline. This CDR3 has 16 amino acids.

The V gene is TRBV7-2, the J gene TRBJ2-3; no clear D gene. The CDR3 extends over 13 amino acids. The V gene's germline CDR1 is SGHTA and CDR2 FQGNSA. V was clipped by 5 bases and J by 6 bases, with 12 bases between them. CDR3 protein: CASSRLIRDTQYF. In DNA, the CDR3 is TGTGCCAGCAGCCGTCTAATCCGTGATACGCAGTATTTT. The full variable domain, completed using reference TRBV7-2 and TRBJ2-3, is GAGVSQSPSNKVTEKGKDVELRCDPISGHTALYWYRQSLGQGLEFLIYFQGNSAPDKSGLPSDRFSAERTGGSVSTLTIQRTQQEDSAVYLCASSRLIRDTQYFGPGTRLTVL.

The chain carries TRBV4-1 and TRBJ1-2; D perhaps matches TRBD1 (5 bases). The CDR3 contains 16 residues. Trimming took off 0 bases at V and 5 bases at J, with 16 bases between the two ends. Germline-derived CDR1 and CDR2 are MGHRA and YSYEKL. CDR3 loop: CASSQDSRDSPYGYTF. CDR3 in DNA: TGCGCCAGCAGCCAAGATTCACGCGACAGTCCGTATGGCTACACCTTC.

This chain joins TRBV7-2 and TRBJ2-7; D gene ambiguous. V was clipped by 3 bases and J by 1 base, with 10 bases between them. The germline V gene has CDR1 SGHTA and CDR2 FQGNSA. This CDR3 comprises 14 residues. Written as DNA, the CDR3 is TGTGCCAGCAGCTTTTTGGCAGCGTCCTACGAGCAGTACTTC. Its translation is CASSFLAASYEQYF.

The CDR3 here is CASSRQVNTEAFF. The DNA of the CDR3 is TGTGCCAGCTCACGACAGGTTAACACTGAAGCTTTCTTT. This chain connects TRBV18 to TRBJ1-1, with D tentatively TRBD1 (6 bases). The CDR3 consists of 13 residues. The V end was cut by 4 bases, the J end by 2 bases, with 8 bases between. Germline V gene lookup returns CDR1 KGHSH and CDR2 LQKENI.

There are a few counts of this clone. V usage is TRBV10-1 and J usage is TRBJ2-1, with 11 bases lining up with TRBD1. Losses at the gene ends were 2 bases for V and 7 bases for J; bases not matched to a gene: 4. Germline loops: CDR1 WNHNN, CDR2 SYGVQD (reference sequence). This CDR3 spans 15 amino acids. Here the CDR3 reads CASSEGGTGGNEQFF. CDR3 sequence (DNA): TGCGCCAGCAGTGAGGGTGGGACAGGGGGTAATGAGCAGTTCTTC.

The chain carries TRBV10-3 and TRBJ1-2; tentatively, D is TRBD1 (6 bases). Trimming removed 6 bases from V and 3 bases from J, with 20 bases in between. Looked up from germline, CDR1 is ENHRY and CDR2 is SYGVKD. This CDR3 has 16 residues. In DNA, the CDR3 is TGTGCCATCAGATTGACCCGGGACACCGCGCACTATGGCTACACCTTC. It specifies CAIRLTRDTAHYGYTF.

V usage is TRBV6-5 and J usage is TRBJ2-6, with 7 bases that match TRBD1. With V trimmed by 6 bases and J by 4 bases, 6 bases remained unmatched. Germline CDR1 and CDR2: MNHEY and SVGAGI. The CDR3 runs to 15 residues. CDR3 residues: CASSYEGAGANVLTF. As DNA, the CDR3 is TGTGCCAGCAGCTACGAGGGGGCCGGGGCCAACGTCCTGACTTTC.